This TCR beta chain was identified during a study of T-cell memory formation after mild COVID-19. Study outcomes and limitations: Some clones that responded turned up in pre-infection memory, which suggests that cross-reactive memory joined in. Later expanders leaned CD4+, whereas clones that contracted between day 15 and 85 were balanced CD4/CD8.

Using its own MiXCR run on the 5' RACE reads, TCRdb lists one record per CDR3 protein. The sample lists under 400,000 distinct CDR3 sequences; 28% were seen once. On this clonotype itself: As yet, its antigen is unknown.

The CDR3 totals 13 residues. The V end lost 4 bases, the J end lost 6 bases, and 12 bases lay between the germline ends. The TCR sequence derives from an adult woman who had mild COVID-19 (a few samples of this study predate the infection). Cell type and time point are not known. Material: PBMCs or a T cell subset sorted from them (not recorded which). This chain connects TRBV12-3 or TRBV12-4 to TRBJ1-1; D is unclear. The CDR3 is CASSYDTRAEAFF. The DNA of the CDR3 is TGTGCCAGCAGTTACGACACTAGGGCTGAAGCTTTCTTT.